The subject of this entry is one T cell receptor (beta chain). Germline-derived CDR1 and CDR2 are LNHDA and SQIVND (reference sequence). The germline V and J ends were trimmed by 7 bases and 5 bases, with 17 bases remaining between them. CDR3 size: 14 residues. Sequencing used immunoSEQ multiplex PCR; TCRdb keeps in-frame clones, though not all of them. This sample yields 95,000 or so clones, of which about 95% are seen a single time; about 0.3% belongs to the top ten. The data originate from a study of technical replicates of blood from a few donors. The V call is TRBV19, the J call TRBJ1-1, with D perhaps TRBD1 (5 bases). Sequencing was done on a sample of T cells isolated from PBMCs. This TCR came from a human donor in good health. The DNA for the CDR3 is TGTGCCAGTATAAACCGCAGGGAATCAACTGAAGCTTTCTTT. Amino acids: CASINRRESTEAFF.